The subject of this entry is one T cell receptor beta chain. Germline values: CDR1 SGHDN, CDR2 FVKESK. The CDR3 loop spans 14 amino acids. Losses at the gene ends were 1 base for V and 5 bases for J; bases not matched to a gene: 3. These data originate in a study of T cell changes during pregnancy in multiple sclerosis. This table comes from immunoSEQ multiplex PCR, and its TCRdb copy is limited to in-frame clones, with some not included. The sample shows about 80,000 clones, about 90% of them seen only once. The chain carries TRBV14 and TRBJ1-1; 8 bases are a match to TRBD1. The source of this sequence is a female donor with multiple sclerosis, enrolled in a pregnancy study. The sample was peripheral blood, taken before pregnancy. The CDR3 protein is CASSQGTGWTEAFF. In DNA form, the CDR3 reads TGTGCCAGCAGCCAAGGGACAGGGTGGACTGAAGCTTTCTTT.